The rows below give T cell receptor beta chains drawn from one sample of a study of metastatic and nonmetastatic thyroid tumors. With MiXCR, TCRdb called clones anew from the PCR reads. Of 25,000 to 35,000 clones listed, 17% are singletons. Sequencing was done on a sample of blood. The receptors derive from a female donor with papillary thyroid cancer or a benign thyroid nodule (not recorded which). Some clones in this sample may be carry-over from other donors' samples. CDR3s include the opening cysteine and the closing phenylalanine or tryptophan. D genes are given only for firm matches. The size field is filled for only some rows; it gives once, few, many or a size class.

few	NA	TRBV4-3	TRBJ2-2	CASSQDRIGELFF	TGCGCCAGCAGCCAAGATCGGATAGGGGAGCTGTTTTTT
many	TRBD1	TRBV14	TRBJ2-3	CASSLAGTGLPDTQYF	TGTGCCAGCAGCCTCGCCGGGACAGGGCTACCAGATACGCAGTATTTT
many	NA	TRBV6-4	TRBJ2-1	CASSGYWGDNEQFF	TGTGCCAGCAGTGGGTATTGGGGGGACAATGAGCAGTTCTTC
many	TRBD2	TRBV9	TRBJ2-3	CASSVEGLAGESDTQYF	TGTGCCAGCAGCGTCGAGGGACTAGCGGGAGAGTCAGATACGCAGTATTTT
many	NA	TRBV4-2	TRBJ2-3	CASSQRLDLDTQYF	TGTGCCAGCAGCCAACGTCTAGATTTAGATACGCAGTATTTT
NA	NA	TRBV20-1	TRBJ2-7	CSARDNGLEGEGQNEQYF	TGCAGTGCTAGAGATAACGGGCTAGAGGGAGAAGGACAGAACGAGCAGTACTTC
many	NA	TRBV7-7	TRBJ2-1	CASSREDGNEQFF	TGTGCCAGCAGCCGAGAGGACGGGAATGAGCAGTTCTTC
few	NA	TRBV6-5	TRBJ1-3	CASSYSGGLADTIYF	TGTGCCAGCAGTTACTCCGGGGGGTTGGCGGACACCATATATTTT
few	NA	TRBV29-1	TRBJ2-4	CSVAQRGNIQYF	TGCAGCGTTGCTCAGAGGGGGAACATTCAGTACTTC
many	NA	TRBV27	TRBJ1-2	CASSFIDLGGYTF	TGTGCCAGCAGTTTCATAGATCTCGGTGGCTACACCTTC
many	NA	TRBV12-3/TRBV12-4	TRBJ2-3	CASGLGDTQYF	TGTGCCAGCGGATTGGGGGATACGCAGTATTTT
NA	NA	TRBV6-1	TRBJ2-7	CASSQAEHGADEQYF	TGTGCCAGCAGTCAAGCTGAACATGGTGCGGACGAGCAGTACTTC
many	NA	TRBV2	TRBJ1-5	CASSEFRGPNQPQHF	TGTGCCAGCAGTGAATTTCGAGGGCCAAATCAGCCCCAGCATTTT
many	NA	TRBV11-2	TRBJ2-1	CASSYRITQFF	TGTGCCAGCAGCTATCGTATCACTCAGTTCTTC
NA	NA	TRBV6-2/TRBV6-3	TRBJ2-2	CASRATGTNTGELLF	TGTGCCAGTCGAGCCACAGGGACGAACACCGGGGAGCTGCTTTTT
few	NA	TRBV5-4	TRBJ2-5	CASSASGRETQYF	TGTGCCAGCAGCGCGTCGGGGAGAGAGACCCAGTACTTC
many	TRBD1	TRBV4-2	TRBJ1-5	CASSQLGTGGDQPQHF	TGTGCCAGCAGCCAACTCGGGACAGGGGGAGATCAGCCCCAGCATTTT
many	NA	TRBV7-9	TRBJ2-1	CASSPPRSERSYNEQFF	TGTGCCAGCAGCCCACCGCGGTCAGAACGGTCCTACAATGAGCAGTTCTTC
many	NA	TRBV7-3	TRBJ2-2	CASSRAAQTLTNTGELFF	TGTGCCAGCAGCCGAGCCGCCCAGACACTAACGAACACCGGGGAGCTGTTTTTT
many	TRBD1	TRBV20-1	TRBJ2-3	CSASPGQGLSTQYF	TGCAGTGCTTCCCCGGGACAGGGTCTTTCGACGCAGTATTTT
many	NA	TRBV5-4	TRBJ1-2	CASSGSNYGYTF	TGTGCCAGCAGCGGTAGCAACTATGGCTACACCTTC
NA	TRBD2	TRBV11-1	TRBJ2-1	CARSLGLAGARNEQFF	TGTGCCAGAAGCTTAGGACTAGCGGGAGCACGAAATGAGCAGTTCTTC
many	NA	TRBV7-9	TRBJ1-2	CASSPGWGLYGYTF	TGTGCCAGCAGTCCCGGGTGGGGCCTTTATGGCTACACCTTC
many	NA	TRBV2	TRBJ2-7	CASSEGFDYEQYF	TGTGCCAGCAGTGAGGGATTTGACTACGAGCAGTACTTC
medium-sized	NA	TRBV28	TRBJ2-7	CASGAGPTYEQYF	TGTGCCAGCGGGGCAGGACCCACCTACGAGCAGTACTTC
NA	TRBD2	TRBV28	TRBJ2-7	CASTLRASGPSRHEQYF	TGTGCCAGCACACTTCGGGCTAGCGGACCATCACGCCACGAGCAGTACTTC
NA	NA	TRBV7-9	TRBJ2-7	CACSSRAGGGNEQYF	TGTGCCTGCAGCTCTAGAGCTGGGGGGGGCAACGAGCAGTACTTC
many	NA	TRBV3-1	TRBJ1-3	CASSHTQGTNTIYF	TGTGCCAGCAGCCATACCCAGGGGACAAACACCATATATTTT
medium-sized	NA	TRBV5-1	TRBJ2-7	CASSLRDSRWEQYF	TGCGCCAGCAGCTTGCGGGATTCACGGTGGGAGCAGTACTTC
many	TRBD1	TRBV10-3	TRBJ1-5	CAIGTGYSNQPQHF	TGTGCCATCGGGACAGGGTATAGCAATCAGCCCCAGCATTTT
NA	NA	TRBV20-1	TRBJ2-6	CSAADITNVLTF	TGCAGTGCCGCCGATATCACCAACGTCCTGACTTTC
many	TRBD1	TRBV6-1	TRBJ1-1	CASSRDSLTEAFF	TGTGCCAGCAGTCGGGACAGTCTCACTGAAGCTTTCTTT
many	NA	TRBV4-2	TRBJ1-1	CASSQDSLGDTEAFF	TGTGCCAGCAGCCAAGATTCACTGGGGGACACTGAAGCTTTCTTT
many	NA	TRBV4-2	TRBJ1-1	CASSQGGLNTEAFF	TGTGCCAGCAGCCAAGGAGGGTTGAACACTGAAGCTTTCTTT
many	TRBD1	TRBV27	TRBJ1-1	CASSSTGGVMNTEAFF	TGTGCCAGCAGTTCGACAGGGGGCGTGATGAACACTGAAGCTTTCTTT
many	NA	TRBV11-2	TRBJ2-1	CASSLRVGSYNEQFF	TGTGCCAGCAGCTTACGGGTAGGCTCCTACAATGAGCAGTTCTTC
many	TRBD2	TRBV7-9	TRBJ2-1	CASSLRFRGDPKDEQFF	TGTGCCAGCAGCTTAAGGTTTCGGGGGGACCCTAAGGATGAGCAGTTCTTC
medium-sized	TRBD2	TRBV19	TRBJ2-1	CASSKAGGNEQFF	TGTGCCAGTAGTAAGGCGGGAGGTAATGAGCAGTTCTTC
many	TRBD1	TRBV5-4	TRBJ1-6	CASSLGAGGGHNSPLHF	TGTGCCAGCAGCTTGGGTGCAGGGGGTGGTCATAATTCACCCCTCCACTTT
many	NA	TRBV6-4	TRBJ2-2	CASSDGSTGELFF	TGTGCCAGCAGTGACGGGAGCACCGGGGAGCTGTTTTTT
NA	TRBD1	TRBV7-9	TRBJ1-2	CASSSGQTANYGYTF	TGTGCCAGCAGCTCGGGACAGACGGCTAACTATGGCTACACCTTC
many	NA	TRBV25-1	TRBJ2-3	CASSEYKGGTDTQYF	TGTGCCAGCAGTGAATATAAAGGGGGGACAGATACGCAGTATTTT
once	NA	TRBV7-2	TRBJ1-5	CASSLARGGNQPQHF	TGTGCCAGCAGCTTAGCCAGGGGAGGAAATCAGCCCCAGCATTTT
many	TRBD1	TRBV30	TRBJ1-4	CAWTSGTGVESTNEKLFF	TGTGCCTGGACCTCCGGGACAGGGGTGGAGTCAACTAATGAAAAACTGTTTTTT
many	NA	TRBV12-3/TRBV12-4	TRBJ2-7	CASSPTGATYEQYF	TGTGCCAGCAGTCCAACCGGGGCTACCTACGAGCAGTACTTC
many	NA	TRBV7-2	TRBJ2-3	CASSLGGGATDTQYF	TGTGCCAGCAGCTTAGGAGGGGGGGCCACAGATACGCAGTATTTT
many	NA	TRBV11-2	TRBJ2-1	CASSKTVHYNEQFF	TGTGCCAGCAGCAAGACGGTACATTACAATGAGCAGTTCTTC
many	TRBD1	TRBV9	TRBJ1-1	CASSGPGQGRAEAFF	TGTGCCAGCAGCGGCCCGGGACAGGGAAGGGCTGAAGCTTTCTTT
many	TRBD1	TRBV28	TRBJ1-1	CASSHGTDINTEAFF	TGTGCCAGCAGTCACGGGACAGACATAAACACTGAAGCTTTCTTT
many	NA	TRBV4-2	TRBJ2-5	CASSQDLGRGPQETQYF	TGTGCCAGCAGCCAAGATCTGGGGCGGGGGCCCCAAGAGACCCAGTACTTC
many	TRBD1	TRBV5-1	TRBJ2-7	CASSLRPPGQGSYEQYF	TGCGCCAGCAGCTTACGCCCACCGGGACAGGGGTCCTACGAGCAGTACTTC
many	NA	TRBV6-1	TRBJ1-5	CASSRSGAGSNQPQHF	TGTGCCAGCAGTAGATCCGGGGCGGGGAGCAATCAGCCCCAGCATTTT
many	TRBD1	TRBV6-1	TRBJ1-2	CASSRTGGPGGYTF	TGTGCCAGCAGTCGGACAGGGGGGCCTGGTGGCTACACCTTC
many	NA	TRBV3-1	TRBJ2-3	CASSQDLPGTQYF	TGTGCCAGCAGCCAAGATCTACCGGGGACGCAGTATTTT
many	TRBD1	TRBV19	TRBJ2-7	CASSGDRGLYEQYF	TGTGCCAGTAGCGGGGACAGGGGATTGTACGAGCAGTACTTC
many	TRBD1	TRBV28	TRBJ1-5	CASSLGLTGDQPQHF	TGTGCCAGCAGTTTAGGTCTCACAGGGGATCAGCCCCAGCATTTT
few	TRBD1	TRBV6-1	TRBJ1-2	CASSAGQAWYGYTF	TGTGCCAGCAGTGCGGGACAGGCTTGGTATGGCTACACCTTC
many	TRBD1	TRBV5-6	TRBJ2-1	CASSLLTGRWGEQFF	TGTGCCAGCAGCTTGCTGACAGGGCGGTGGGGTGAGCAGTTCTTC
many	NA	TRBV5-1	TRBJ2-7	CASSTRDTSYEQYF	TGCGCCAGCAGCACCCGGGACACCTCCTACGAGCAGTACTTC
many	NA	TRBV19	TRBJ1-5	CASTPREMGTQHF	TGTGCCAGTACCCCGCGGGAAATGGGGACCCAGCATTTT